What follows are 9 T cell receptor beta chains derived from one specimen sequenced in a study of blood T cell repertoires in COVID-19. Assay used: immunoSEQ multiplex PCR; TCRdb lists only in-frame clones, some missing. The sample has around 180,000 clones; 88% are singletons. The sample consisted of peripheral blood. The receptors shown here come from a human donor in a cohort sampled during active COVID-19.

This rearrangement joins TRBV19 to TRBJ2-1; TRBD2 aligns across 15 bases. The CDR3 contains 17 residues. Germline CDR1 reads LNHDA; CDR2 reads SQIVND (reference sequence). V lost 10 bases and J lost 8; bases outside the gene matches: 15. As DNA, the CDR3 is TGTGCCACCTCGGGACTAGCGGGAGGCCGGGCTATGGATGAGCAGTTCTTC. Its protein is CATSGLAGGRAMDEQFF.

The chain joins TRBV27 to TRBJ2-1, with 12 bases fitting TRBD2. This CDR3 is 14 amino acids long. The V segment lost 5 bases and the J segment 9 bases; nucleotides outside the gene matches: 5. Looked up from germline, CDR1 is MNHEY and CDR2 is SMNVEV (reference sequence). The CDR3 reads CASSATSGRGEQFF. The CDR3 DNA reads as TGTGCCAGCAGTGCGACTAGCGGGAGAGGTGAGCAGTTCTTC.

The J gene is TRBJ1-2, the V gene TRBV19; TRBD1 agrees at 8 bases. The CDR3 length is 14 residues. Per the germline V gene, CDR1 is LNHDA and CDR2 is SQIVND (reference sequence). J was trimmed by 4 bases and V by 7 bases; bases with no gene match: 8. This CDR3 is CASTLLGTGYGYTF. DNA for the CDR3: TGTGCCAGTACCCTGCTAGGGACAGGCTATGGCTACACCTTC.

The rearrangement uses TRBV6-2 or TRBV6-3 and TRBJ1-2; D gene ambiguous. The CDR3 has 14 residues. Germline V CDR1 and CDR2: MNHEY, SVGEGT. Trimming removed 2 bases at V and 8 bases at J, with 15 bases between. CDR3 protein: CASSYRLARGGYTF. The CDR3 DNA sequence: TGTGCCAGCAGTTACCGTTTGGCTCGGGGAGGCTACACCTTC.

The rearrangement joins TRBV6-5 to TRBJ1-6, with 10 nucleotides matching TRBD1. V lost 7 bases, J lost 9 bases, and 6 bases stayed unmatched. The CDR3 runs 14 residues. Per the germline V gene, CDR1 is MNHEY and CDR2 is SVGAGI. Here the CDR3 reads CASTPGQGLSPLHF. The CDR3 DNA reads TGTGCCAGCACTCCGGGACAGGGGCTTTCACCCCTCCACTTT.

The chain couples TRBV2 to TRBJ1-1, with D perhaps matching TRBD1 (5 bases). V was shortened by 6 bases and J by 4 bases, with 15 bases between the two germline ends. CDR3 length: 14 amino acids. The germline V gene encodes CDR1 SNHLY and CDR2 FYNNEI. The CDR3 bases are TGTGCCAGCAGGTCGGGAGGGAGGGGCACTGAAGCTTTCTTT. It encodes CASRSGGRGTEAFF.

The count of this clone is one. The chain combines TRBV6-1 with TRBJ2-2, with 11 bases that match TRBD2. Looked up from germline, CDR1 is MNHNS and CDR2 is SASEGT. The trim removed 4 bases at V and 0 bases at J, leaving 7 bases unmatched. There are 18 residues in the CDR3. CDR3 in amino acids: CASSAFSGGATNTGELFF. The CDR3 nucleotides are TGTGCCAGCAGTGCCTTTAGCGGGGGGGCCACGAACACCGGGGAGCTGTTTTTT.

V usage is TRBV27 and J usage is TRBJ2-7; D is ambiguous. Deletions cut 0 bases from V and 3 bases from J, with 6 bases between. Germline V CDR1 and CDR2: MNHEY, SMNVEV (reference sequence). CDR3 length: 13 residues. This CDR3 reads CASSLSENYEQYF. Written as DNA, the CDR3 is TGTGCCAGCAGTTTATCAGAGAACTACGAGCAGTACTTC.

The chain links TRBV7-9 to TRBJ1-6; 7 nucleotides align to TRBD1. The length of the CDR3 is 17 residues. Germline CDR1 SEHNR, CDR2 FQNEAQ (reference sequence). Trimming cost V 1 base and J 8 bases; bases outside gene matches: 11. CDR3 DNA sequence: TGTGCCAGCAGCTTAGGAATAACAGGGGATGTTTATTCACCCCTCCACTTT. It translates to CASSLGITGDVYSPLHF.